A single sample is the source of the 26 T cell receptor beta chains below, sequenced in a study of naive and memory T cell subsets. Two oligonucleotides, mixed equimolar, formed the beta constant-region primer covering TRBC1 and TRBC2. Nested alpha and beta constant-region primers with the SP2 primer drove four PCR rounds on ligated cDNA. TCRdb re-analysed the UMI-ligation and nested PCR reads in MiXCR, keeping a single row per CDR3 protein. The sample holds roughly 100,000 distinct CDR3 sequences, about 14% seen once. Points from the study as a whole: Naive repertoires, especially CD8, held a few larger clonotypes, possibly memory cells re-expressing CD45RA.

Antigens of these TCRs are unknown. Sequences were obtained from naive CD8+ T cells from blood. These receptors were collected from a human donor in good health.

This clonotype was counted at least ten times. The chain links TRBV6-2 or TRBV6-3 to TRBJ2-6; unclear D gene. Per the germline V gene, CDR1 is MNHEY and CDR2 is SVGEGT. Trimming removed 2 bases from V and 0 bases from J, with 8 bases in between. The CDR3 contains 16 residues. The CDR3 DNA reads TGTGCCAGCAGTTACCGTGGCAGCTCTGGGGCCAACGTCCTGACTTTC. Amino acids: CASSYRGSSGANVLTF.

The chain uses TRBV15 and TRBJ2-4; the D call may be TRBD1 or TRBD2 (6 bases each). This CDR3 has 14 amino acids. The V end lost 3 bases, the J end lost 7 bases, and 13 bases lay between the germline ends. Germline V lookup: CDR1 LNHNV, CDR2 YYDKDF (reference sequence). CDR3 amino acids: CATSRSGASNIQYF. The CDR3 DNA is TGTGCCACCAGCAGGTCGGGGGCTTCGAACATTCAGTACTTC.

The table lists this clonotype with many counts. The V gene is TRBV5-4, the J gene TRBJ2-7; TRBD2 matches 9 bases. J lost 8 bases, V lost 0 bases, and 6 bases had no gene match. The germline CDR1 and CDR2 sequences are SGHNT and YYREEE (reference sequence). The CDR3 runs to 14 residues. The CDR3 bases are TGTGCCAGCAGCTTGGAAGGCGGGGGGGAGCAGCAGTACTTC. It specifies CASSLEGGGEQQYF.

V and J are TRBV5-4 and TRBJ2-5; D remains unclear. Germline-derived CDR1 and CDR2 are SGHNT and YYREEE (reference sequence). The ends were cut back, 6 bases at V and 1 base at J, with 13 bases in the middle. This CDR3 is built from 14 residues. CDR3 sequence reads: CASNDGQTQETQYF. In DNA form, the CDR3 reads TGTGCCAGCAACGACGGGCAGACCCAAGAGACCCAGTACTTC.

The CDR3 loop is CSARDVVAHEQYF. The CDR3 coding sequence is TGCAGTGCTAGAGATGTGGTCGCCCACGAGCAGTACTTC. The chain joins TRBV20-1 to TRBJ2-7; D is uncertain. Trimming took 0 bases from V and 5 from J, leaving 11 bases between them. CDR1 DFQATT and CDR2 SNEGSKA come from the germline V gene (reference sequence). The CDR3 spans 13 residues.

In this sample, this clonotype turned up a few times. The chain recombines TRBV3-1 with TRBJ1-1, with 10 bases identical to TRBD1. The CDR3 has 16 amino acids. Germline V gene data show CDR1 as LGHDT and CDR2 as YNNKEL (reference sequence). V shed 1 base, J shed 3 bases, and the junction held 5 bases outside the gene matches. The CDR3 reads CASSQGGQGPDTEAFF. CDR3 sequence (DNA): TGTGCCAGCAGCCAAGGGGGACAGGGGCCCGACACTGAAGCTTTCTTT. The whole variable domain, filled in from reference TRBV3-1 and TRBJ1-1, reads DTAVSQTPKYLVTQMGNDKSIKCEQNLGHDTMYWYKQDSKKFLKIMFSYNNKELIINETVPNRFSPKSPDKAHLNLHINSLELGDSAVYFCASSQGGQGPDTEAFFGQGTRLTVV.

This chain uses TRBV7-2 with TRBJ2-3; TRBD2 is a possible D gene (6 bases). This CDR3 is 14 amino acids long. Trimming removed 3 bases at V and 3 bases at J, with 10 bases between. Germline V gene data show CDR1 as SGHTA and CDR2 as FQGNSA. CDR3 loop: CASSFLGRTDTQYF. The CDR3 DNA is TGTGCCAGCAGCTTTTTAGGGAGGACAGATACGCAGTATTTT.

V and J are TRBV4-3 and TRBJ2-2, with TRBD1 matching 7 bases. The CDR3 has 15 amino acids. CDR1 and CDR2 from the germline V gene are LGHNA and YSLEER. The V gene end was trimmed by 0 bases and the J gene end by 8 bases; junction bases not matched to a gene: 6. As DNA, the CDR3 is TGCGCCAGCAGCCAAGATACGCGGACAGGAGGGGAGCTGTTTTTT. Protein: CASSQDTRTGGELFF.

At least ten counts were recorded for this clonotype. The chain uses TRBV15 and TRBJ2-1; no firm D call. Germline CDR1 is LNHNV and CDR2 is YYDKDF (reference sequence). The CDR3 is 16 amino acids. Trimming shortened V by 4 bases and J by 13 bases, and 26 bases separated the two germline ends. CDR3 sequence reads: CATSTQSAEANRVQFF. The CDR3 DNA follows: TGTGCCACCAGCACGCAATCGGCGGAAGCGAATCGGGTTCAGTTCTTC.

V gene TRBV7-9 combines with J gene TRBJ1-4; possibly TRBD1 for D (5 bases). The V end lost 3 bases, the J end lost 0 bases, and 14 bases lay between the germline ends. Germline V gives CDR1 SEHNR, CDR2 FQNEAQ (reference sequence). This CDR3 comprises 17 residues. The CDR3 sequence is CASSFTGLGSTNEKLFF. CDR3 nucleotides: TGTGCCAGCAGCTTTACAGGACTCGGGTCAACTAATGAAAAACTGTTTTTT.

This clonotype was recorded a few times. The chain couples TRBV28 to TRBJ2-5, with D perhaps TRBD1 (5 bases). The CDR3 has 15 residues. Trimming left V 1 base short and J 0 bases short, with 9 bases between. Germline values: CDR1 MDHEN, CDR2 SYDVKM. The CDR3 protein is CASSLFRVDQETQYF. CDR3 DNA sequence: TGTGCCAGCAGTTTATTCAGGGTCGACCAAGAGACCCAGTACTTC.

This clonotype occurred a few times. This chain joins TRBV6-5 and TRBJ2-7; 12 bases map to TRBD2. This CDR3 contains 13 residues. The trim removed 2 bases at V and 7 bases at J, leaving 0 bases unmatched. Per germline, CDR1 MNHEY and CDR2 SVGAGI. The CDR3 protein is CASSYGLAGEQYF. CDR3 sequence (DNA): TGTGCCAGCAGTTACGGACTAGCGGGAGAGCAGTACTTC.

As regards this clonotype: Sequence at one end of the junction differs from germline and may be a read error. CDR3 DNA: TGTGCCAGGCGAATAGCGGATAGCACAGATGCGCAGTATTTT. Its translation is CARRIADSTDAQYF. The chain links TRBV2 to TRBJ2-3; tentative D call: TRBD2 (6 bases). The germline CDR1 and CDR2 sequences are SNHLY and FYNNEI. The CDR3 covers 14 residues.

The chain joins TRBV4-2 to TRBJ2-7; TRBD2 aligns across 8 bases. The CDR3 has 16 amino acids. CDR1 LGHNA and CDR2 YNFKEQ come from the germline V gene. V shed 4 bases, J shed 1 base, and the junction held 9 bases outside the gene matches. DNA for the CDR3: TGTGCCAGCAGCCCAGGGGAGCGGGAGCCATCCTACGAGCAGTACTTC. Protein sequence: CASSPGEREPSYEQYF.

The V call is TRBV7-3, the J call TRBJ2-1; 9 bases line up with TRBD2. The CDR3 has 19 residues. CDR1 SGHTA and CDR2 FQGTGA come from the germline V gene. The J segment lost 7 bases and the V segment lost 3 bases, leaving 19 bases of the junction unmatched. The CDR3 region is CASSFPSSPWAGGQNEQFF. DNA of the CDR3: TGTGCCAGCAGCTTCCCCTCTAGTCCCTGGGCGGGAGGGCAGAATGAGCAGTTCTTC.

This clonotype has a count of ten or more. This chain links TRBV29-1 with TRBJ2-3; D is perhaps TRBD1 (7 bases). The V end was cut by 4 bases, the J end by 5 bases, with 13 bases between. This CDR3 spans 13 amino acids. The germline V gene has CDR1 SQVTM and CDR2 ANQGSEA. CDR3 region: CSVVQGEVDTQYF. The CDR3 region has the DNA TGCAGCGTTGTGCAGGGGGAGGTAGATACGCAGTATTTT.

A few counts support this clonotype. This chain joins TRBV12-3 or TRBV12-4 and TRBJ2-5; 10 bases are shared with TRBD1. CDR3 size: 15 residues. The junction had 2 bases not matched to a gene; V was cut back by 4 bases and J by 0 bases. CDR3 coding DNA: TGTGCCAGCAGTTCCGGGACAGGGGACCAAGAGACCCAGTACTTC. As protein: CASSSGTGDQETQYF.

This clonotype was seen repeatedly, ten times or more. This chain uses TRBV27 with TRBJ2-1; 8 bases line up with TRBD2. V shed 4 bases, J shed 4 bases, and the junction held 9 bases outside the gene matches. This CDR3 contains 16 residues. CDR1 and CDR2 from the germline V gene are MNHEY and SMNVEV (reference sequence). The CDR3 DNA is TGTGCCAGCAGTTCGTCCACAGCGGGAGCTTACAATGAGCAGTTCTTC. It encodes CASSSSTAGAYNEQFF.

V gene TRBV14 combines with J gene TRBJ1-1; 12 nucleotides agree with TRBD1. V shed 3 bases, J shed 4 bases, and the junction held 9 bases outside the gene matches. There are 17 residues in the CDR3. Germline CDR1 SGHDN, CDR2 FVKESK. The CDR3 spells CASSQFGTGGAGTEAFF. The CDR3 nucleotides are TGTGCCAGCAGCCAGTTTGGGACAGGGGGCGCTGGCACTGAAGCTTTCTTT.

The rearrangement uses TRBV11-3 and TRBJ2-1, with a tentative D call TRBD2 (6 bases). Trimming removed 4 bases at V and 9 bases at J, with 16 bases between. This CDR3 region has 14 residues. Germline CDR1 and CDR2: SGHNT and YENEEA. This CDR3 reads CASSSRDSLFEQFF. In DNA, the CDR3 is TGTGCCAGCAGCTCCCGGGACTCTCTTTTTGAGCAGTTCTTC.

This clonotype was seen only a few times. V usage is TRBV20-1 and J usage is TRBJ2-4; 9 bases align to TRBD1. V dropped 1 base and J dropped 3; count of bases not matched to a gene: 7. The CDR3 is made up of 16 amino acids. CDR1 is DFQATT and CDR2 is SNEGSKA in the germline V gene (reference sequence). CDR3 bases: TGCAGTGCTAGAGGACAGGGGGTGACGGACAAAAACATTCAGTACTTC. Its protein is CSARGQGVTDKNIQYF.

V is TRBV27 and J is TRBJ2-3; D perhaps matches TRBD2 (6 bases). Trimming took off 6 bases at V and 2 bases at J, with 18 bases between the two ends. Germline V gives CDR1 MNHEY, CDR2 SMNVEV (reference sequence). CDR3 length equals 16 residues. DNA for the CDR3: TGTGCCAGCAGCAGGCTGCAGCGGGCCTACACAGATACGCAGTATTTT. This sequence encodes CASSRLQRAYTDTQYF.

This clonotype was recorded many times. The CDR3 region has the DNA TGTGCCAGTAAGGGGACACCGAACACTGAAGCTTTCTTT. It codes for CASKGTPNTEAFF. This sequence joins TRBV19 and TRBJ1-1; possibly TRBD1 for D (6 bases). Germline CDR1 LNHDA, CDR2 SQIVND (reference sequence). This CDR3 has 13 amino acids. Deletions cut 7 bases from V and 1 base from J, with 10 bases between.

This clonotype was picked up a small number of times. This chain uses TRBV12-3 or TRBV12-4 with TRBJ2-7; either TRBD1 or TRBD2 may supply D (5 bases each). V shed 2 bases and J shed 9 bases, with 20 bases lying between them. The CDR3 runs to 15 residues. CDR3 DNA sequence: TGTGCCAGCAGTTTACCTAGTATTGGTGGGACCGTGCAGTACTTC. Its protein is CASSLPSIGGTVQYF.

CDR3 loop: CASSLRDREGDEQFF. The CDR3 DNA reads TGTGCCAGCAGTTTAAGGGACAGGGAAGGGGATGAGCAGTTCTTC. The gene calls are TRBV6-5 and TRBJ2-1; 9 bases are a match to TRBD1. Per the germline V gene, CDR1 is MNHEY and CDR2 is SVGAGI. The CDR3 contains 15 residues. V trimming: 4 bases; J trimming: 8 bases; junction bases outside the gene matches: 9.

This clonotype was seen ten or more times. The CDR3 DNA sequence: TGTGCCAGCAGCCAAGACTGGGACGGCCTAAATTCACCCCTCCACTTT. Translating it yields CASSQDWDGLNSPLHF. This chain links TRBV4-2 with TRBJ1-6; possible D gene TRBD1, 5 bases. This CDR3 is 16 amino acids long. Germline V gene lookup returns CDR1 LGHNA and CDR2 YNFKEQ. The V and J ends lost 0 bases and 7 bases respectively, with 13 bases between them.